This is a list of T cell receptor beta chains from one sample in a study of T cells in localized non-small cell lung cancer. Clones were sequenced by immunoSEQ multiplex PCR, and TCRdb holds only the in-frame ones, with some missing. The data hold approximately 45,000 clones, with roughly 86% observed a single time. The sequences come from PBMCs, collected before any cancer treatment. The receptors here all came from a man between 35 and 75 years old with stage II lung adenocarcinoma. Each CDR3 is given with its conserved first and last residue. The D gene is left open where the match is weak. The listing skips clone size in some rows; elsewhere it reads once, few, many or a size class.

abundance	v_gene	j_gene	d_gene	len	CDR3aa	CDR3nt
-	TRBV5-5	TRBJ1-1	-	15	CASSLIGLGYTEAFF	TGTGCCAGCAGCTTGATCGGGTTGGGTTACACTGAAGCTTTCTTT
-	TRBV6-5	TRBJ2-6	-	14	CASKRGRGANVLTF	TGTGCCAGCAAGAGGGGCAGAGGGGCCAACGTCCTGACTTTC
-	TRBV4-1	TRBJ2-5	TRBD2	17	CASSPQRGGSWGETQYF	TGCGCCAGCAGCCCCCAGCGGGGGGGGAGTTGGGGAGAGACCCAGTACTTC
-	TRBV19	TRBJ1-2	-	11	CASSKGDGYTF	TGTGCCAGTAGTAAGGGGGATGGCTACACCTTC
-	TRBV14	TRBJ1-1	TRBD1	21	CASSQEGKKGGQVFLVTEAFF	TGTGCCAGCAGCCAAGAAGGGAAGAAGGGGGGACAGGTTTTTTTAGTGACTGAAGCTTTCTTT
-	TRBV7-9	TRBJ1-3	-	17	CASSLEGGKNFGNTIYF	TGTGCCAGCAGCTTAGAGGGAGGGAAGAATTTTGGAAACACCATATATTTT
few	TRBV19	TRBJ2-2	TRBD1	15	CASSFRDRGVGELFF	TGTGCCAGTAGTTTCCGGGACAGGGGCGTCGGGGAGCTGTTTTTT
-	TRBV7-6	TRBJ2-1	TRBD2	15	CASSTSAGGYNEQFF	TGTGCCAGCAGCACCTCGGCGGGGGGCTACAATGAGCAGTTCTTC
-	TRBV30	TRBJ2-7	TRBD1	12	CAWRRQGGEQYF	TGTGCCTGGAGAAGACAGGGGGGCGAGCAGTACTTC
-	TRBV5-6	TRBJ2-7	-	14	CASSSIQPNYEQYF	TGTGCCAGCAGCTCCATACAGCCTAACTACGAGCAGTACTTC
-	TRBV2	TRBJ1-1	-	14	CASSDGGVNTEAFF	TGTGCCAGCAGTGACGGGGGGGTGAACACTGAAGCTTTCTTT
once	TRBV5-8	TRBJ2-1	-	15	CASSLAGKIRNEQFF	TGTGCCAGCAGCTTGGCCGGGAAAATAAGGAATGAGCAGTTCTTC
-	TRBV10-3	TRBJ1-1	-	15	CAIGGAPPLNTEAFF	TGTGCCATCGGGGGGGCCCCTCCCCTGAACACTGAAGCTTTCTTT
-	TRBV7-6	TRBJ1-4	-	14	CASSLALMDEKLFF	TGTGCCAGCAGCTTAGCCCTTATGGATGAAAAACTGTTTTTT
-	TRBV30	TRBJ2-1	-	16	CAWSFLQGQSYNEQFF	TGTGCCTGGAGTTTTCTACAGGGCCAGTCCTACAATGAGCAGTTCTTC
-	TRBV5-1	TRBJ1-1	-	14	CASSLQGRDTEAFF	TGCGCCAGCTCCCTCCAGGGAAGGGACACTGAAGCTTTCTTT
-	TRBV10-3	TRBJ1-1	-	15	CAIRNPGGAGTEAFF	TGTGCCATCAGGAACCCGGGGGGGGCAGGCACTGAAGCTTTCTTT
-	TRBV6-1	TRBJ2-3	TRBD1	14	CASSDQGASDTQYF	TGTGCCAGCAGTGATCAGGGGGCTTCAGATACGCAGTATTTT
-	TRBV13	TRBJ2-3	-	14	CASSFGGLGGTQYF	TGTGCCAGCAGCTTTGGGGGGCTCGGCGGTACGCAGTATTTT
-	TRBV19	TRBJ2-3	TRBD2	13	CASSRLAADTQYF	TGTGCCAGTAGTAGACTAGCGGCAGATACGCAGTATTTT
-	TRBV2	TRBJ1-4	-	14	CASSERTYNEKLFF	TGTGCCAGCAGTGAAAGGACGTACAATGAAAAACTGTTTTTT
few	TRBV30	TRBJ2-2	-	12	CAWSAGDGELFF	TGTGCCTGGAGTGCGGGGGACGGGGAGCTGTTTTTT
once	TRBV19	TRBJ1-1	-	15	CASSIATGLVAEAFF	TGTGCCAGTAGTATAGCGACAGGCCTCGTGGCTGAAGCTTTCTTT
few	TRBV21-1	TRBJ1-1	-	11	CASRFNTEAFF	TGTGCCAGCAGATTCAACACTGAAGCTTTCTTT
-	TRBV5-1	TRBJ2-1	TRBD2	16	CASSISGGSSYNEQFF	TGCGCCAGCAGCATTAGCGGGGGGAGCTCCTACAATGAGCAGTTCTTC
-	TRBV7-6	TRBJ2-5	-	13	CASSRRGGETQYF	TGTGCCAGCAGCCGTAGGGGGGGGGAGACCCAGTACTTC
-	TRBV7-6	TRBJ2-6	-	14	CASQLVPGANVLTF	TGTGCCAGTCAATTGGTACCTGGGGCCAACGTCCTGACTTTC
-	TRBV30	TRBJ1-6	TRBD1	14	CAWRAQGAASPLHF	TGTGCCTGGAGGGCCCAGGGGGCAGCATCACCCCTCCACTTT
once	TRBV7-6	TRBJ1-6	-	14	CASSEQRGDSPLHF	TGTGCCAGCAGCGAGCAACGTGGGGATTCACCCCTCCACTTT
-	TRBV10-3	TRBJ1-2	-	13	CAISESGGRGYTF	TGTGCCATCAGTGAGTCCGGGGGGCGCGGCTACACCTTC
-	TRBV15	TRBJ1-3	TRBD1	15	CATSLGQGVGNTIYF	TGTGCCACCAGCCTGGGACAGGGGGTGGGAAACACCATATATTTT
-	TRBV7-2	TRBJ2-3	-	12	CASSLSSGTQYF	TGTGCCAGCAGCCTGTCTTCGGGTACGCAGTATTTT
-	TRBV9	TRBJ1-1	-	15	CASSVVDLSNTEAFF	TGTGCCAGCAGCGTAGTGGATCTATCGAACACTGAAGCTTTCTTT
-	TRBV5-6	TRBJ2-3	-	15	CASSFPSEDADTQYF	TGTGCCAGCAGCTTTCCATCAGAGGACGCAGATACGCAGTATTTT
-	TRBV2	TRBJ1-6	-	17	CASSDLGPQTYNSPLHF	TGTGCCAGCAGTGACTTGGGGCCCCAAACGTATAATTCACCCCTCCACTTT
-	TRBV20-1	TRBJ2-5	-	11	CSAPEGGTQYF	TGCAGTGCTCCTGAGGGCGGGACCCAGTACTTC
few	TRBV2	TRBJ1-2	-	14	CASSEDMLNYGYTF	TGTGCCAGCAGTGAAGACATGTTAAACTATGGCTACACCTTC
-	TRBV5-6	TRBJ1-2	TRBD1	14	CASSHGTDFYGYTF	TGTGCCAGCAGCCACGGGACAGATTTCTATGGCTACACCTTC
-	TRBV12-5	TRBJ2-2	-	13	CASGNQGTGELFF	TGTGCTAGTGGTAACCAGGGGACCGGGGAGCTGTTTTTT
-	TRBV5-1	TRBJ2-3	-	15	CASSLARLQADTQYF	TGCGCCAGCAGCTTGGCGCGATTACAGGCAGATACGCAGTATTTT
-	TRBV5-1	TRBJ2-3	-	12	CASSREMDTQYF	TGCGCCAGCAGCCGGGAAATGGATACGCAGTATTTT
once	TRBV2	TRBJ2-5	-	12	CASSAQSETQYF	TGTGCCAGCAGTGCCCAGTCGGAGACCCAGTACTTC
-	TRBV10-1	TRBJ2-2	-	17	CASSESRGRWETGELFF	TGCGCCAGCAGTGAATCACGGGGGCGCTGGGAGACCGGGGAGCTGTTTTTT
-	TRBV7-6	TRBJ1-3	-	15	CASSSQQGTGNTIYF	TGTGCCAGCAGCTCGCAGCAGGGAACTGGAAACACCATATATTTT
-	TRBV2	TRBJ2-1	TRBD1	17	CASSEEEDRGNYNEQFF	TGTGCCAGCAGTGAAGAGGAGGACAGGGGGAACTACAATGAGCAGTTCTTC
-	TRBV5-1	TRBJ2-5	-	18	CASSLTGLRSIPLETQYF	TGCGCCAGCAGCTTGACAGGGCTACGAAGTATTCCACTGGAGACCCAGTACTTC
-	TRBV7-9	TRBJ2-7	TRBD2	16	CASSLGRLAEHYEQYF	TGTGCCAGCAGCTTAGGTAGACTAGCAGAACACTACGAGCAGTACTTC
-	TRBV28	TRBJ1-4	-	14	CASSLGTDYEKLFF	TGTGCCAGCAGTCTCGGGACGGACTATGAAAAACTGTTTTTT
-	TRBV2	TRBJ1-6	-	15	CASSLGQGRSSPLHF	TGTGCCAGCAGTCTTGGGCAGGGACGTAGTTCACCCCTCCACTTT
few	TRBV30	TRBJ2-7	-	16	CACEGGGQFGSYEQYF	TGTGCCTGCGAGGGAGGGGGACAGTTTGGTTCCTACGAGCAGTACTTC
-	TRBV7-8	TRBJ2-7	-	14	CASSLGATSYEQYF	TGTGCCAGCAGCTTAGGGGCCACCTCCTACGAGCAGTACTTC
-	TRBV5-6	TRBJ1-1	-	16	CASSPLQVGLNTEAFF	TGTGCCAGCAGCCCCCTCCAGGTTGGCCTGAACACTGAAGCTTTCTTT
-	TRBV6-1	TRBJ2-2	-	14	CASSLQTNTGELFF	TGTGCCAGCAGCCTACAGACGAACACCGGGGAGCTGTTTTTT